The T cell receptor (beta chain) under discussion was sequenced for a study of blood T cell repertoires in COVID-19. This clone appeared once. Participants' own reports of clinical history determined their cohort assignment. Clones were read by immunoSEQ multiplex PCR, and TCRdb kept only the in-frame ones, dropping some. The sample lists more than 250,000 clones, approximately 85% occurring once. Trimming removed 3 bases from V and 3 bases from J, with 12 bases in between. The CDR3 is 15 amino acids. The germline CDR1 and CDR2 sequences are SGDLS and YYNGEE. The J gene is TRBJ1-4, the V gene TRBV9; D remains ambiguous. The specimen was PBMCs or T cells enriched from blood (not recorded which). The receptor's source is a man aged 25-45 years who had recovered from COVID-19. Here the CDR3 reads CASSATDIPNEKLFF. The CDR3 DNA follows: TGTGCCAGCAGCGCAACAGACATCCCTAATGAAAAACTGTTTTTT.